This TCR beta chain was identified during a study of T cells of healthy individuals. TCRdb redid the calling of the 5' RACE reads with MiXCR, one entry per CDR3 protein. The table has around 100,000 distinct CDR3 sequences, 15% to 20% seen once; the top ten hold 6.2%. Trimming cost V 4 bases and J 9 bases; bases outside gene matches: 11. The CDR3 covers 16 residues. Germline CDR1 and CDR2: LGHNA and YSLEER. The chain uses TRBV4-3 and TRBJ1-6; 8 bases map to TRBD1. The receptor was isolated from a human donor in good health. The CDR3 region is CASSPKQGDSGSPLHF. The CDR3 coding sequence is TGCGCCAGCAGCCCAAAACAGGGGGACAGTGGTTCACCCCTCCACTTT.